This T cell receptor beta chain was identified in a study of lymphopenia after photon versus proton radiotherapy. The protocol was immunoSEQ multiplex PCR, while the TCRdb copy is restricted to in-frame clones and leaves out a portion. The sample shows some 30,000 clones, roughly nine tenths of them seen only once. Losses at the gene ends were 4 bases for V and 4 bases for J; bases not matched to a gene: 6. The CDR3 totals 14 residues. Germline CDR1 reads SGHNT; CDR2 reads YENEEA. The study, taken as a whole, reports: Oligoclonal CD8+ Temra expansion after nadir drove photon patients' diversity drop.

Turning to this clone: Antigen unknown.

The chain combines TRBV11-3 with TRBJ2-7, with 8 bases matching TRBD2. The TCR sequence derives from a woman in her 50s with pancreatic cancer. This material consisted of peripheral blood, taken from a patient treated with photon-based radiotherapy. The CDR3 sequence is CASSSLAGRYEQYF. The CDR3 DNA sequence: TGTGCCAGCAGCTCTCTAGCGGGCAGGTACGAGCAGTACTTC.